A single sample is the source of the 2 T cell receptor beta chains below, sequenced in a study of shared clonotypes between healthy human individuals. Assay used: immunoSEQ multiplex PCR; TCRdb lists only in-frame clones, some missing. The data show about 960,000 clones, approximately 76% seen once. Sequenced input: memory CD4+ T cells sorted from blood. Subset here: CD45RA-negative fraction. These TCRs come from a man aged 18 to 29 in good health.

The rearrangement links TRBV30 to TRBJ1-1; D remains unclear. Deletions cut 1 base from V and 5 bases from J, with 11 bases between. This CDR3 region has 13 residues. The germline CDR1 and CDR2 sequences are GTSNPN and SVGIG (reference sequence). CDR3 protein: CAWSGQSGTEAFF. DNA of the CDR3: TGTGCCTGGAGTGGGCAGAGTGGGACTGAAGCTTTCTTT.

This clone was detected only a few times. This rearrangement joins TRBV30 to TRBJ1-5; D is possibly TRBD1 (5 bases). V lost 2 bases to trimming and J lost 5 bases, with 10 bases between them. CDR1 and CDR2 from the germline V gene are GTSNPN and SVGIG (reference sequence). The CDR3 loop spans 13 amino acids. CDR3 in amino acids: CAWSLGVDQPQHF. DNA for the CDR3: TGTGCCTGGAGTCTAGGGGTCGATCAGCCCCAGCATTTT.